This T cell receptor (beta chain) was captured in a study of blood T cell repertoires in COVID-19. Across the whole study: Samples taken during acute and convalescent COVID-19 were collected in the United States, Italy and Spain. PBMCs, B-cell-depleted T cells, or T cells provided the cDNA or gDNA that made up the material.

How the authors handled the data: Estimation of nucleated cell counts was performed using reference gene primer amplification. This table comes from immunoSEQ multiplex PCR, and its TCRdb copy is limited to in-frame clones, with some not included. V and J calls and clone size follow that table, whereas D and trimming were derived from the DNA. The sample shows roughly 340,000 clones, about 89% of them seen only once. The trim removed 6 bases at V and 4 bases at J, leaving 8 bases unmatched. CDR1 and CDR2 from the germline V gene are MNHEY and SMNVEV (reference sequence). The CDR3 totals 15 residues. The Seattle patients joined while their infection was active and were tracked longitudinally afterward.

V gene TRBV27 combines with J gene TRBJ2-3, with 9 bases fitting TRBD1. The clonotype was recovered from a woman aged 25 to 45 with COVID-19, enrolled during active disease. The specimen was peripheral blood. The CDR3 sequence: CASSLRDRVADTQYF. DNA for the CDR3: TGTGCCAGCAGCCTCCGGGACAGGGTTGCAGATACGCAGTATTTT.